This TCR beta chain was identified in a study of cytomegalovirus exposure and HLA in healthy donors. About the research overall: In a previous analysis, more than 90 million unique TCR beta sequences were found from roughly 200 million T cells.

With 5 bases removed from V and 11 bases from J, the gap between germline ends came to 16 bases. This CDR3 has 13 amino acids. Germline CDR1 and CDR2: SSHAT and FNYEAQ (reference sequence). Study-wide findings and caveats: The study dropped some indistinguishable V segments, TRBV6-2 and TRBV6-3 among them. Among TCR beta chains, those listed as cytomegalovirus-associated numbered about 150. CMV serostatus was the only immune exposure information that was available.

The PCR was carried out with 60 Vbeta primers and 13 Jbeta primers. Using immunoSEQ multiplex PCR, the repertoire was profiled, and TCRdb retains in-frame clones only, with some absent. The data show 110,000 or so clones, with approximately 81% seen just once and around 1.3% held by the top ten. Concerning this clone itself: The antigen remains undetermined.

The sequencing input was PBMCs. The TCR was taken from a man younger than 45 in good health and CMV-seronegative. The rearrangement joins TRBV7-7 to TRBJ2-1; D possibly corresponds to TRBD2 (6 bases). CDR3 DNA: TGTGCCAGCAGCCCCGAACTAGCAGATAAGCAGTTCTTC. This codes for CASSPELADKQFF.